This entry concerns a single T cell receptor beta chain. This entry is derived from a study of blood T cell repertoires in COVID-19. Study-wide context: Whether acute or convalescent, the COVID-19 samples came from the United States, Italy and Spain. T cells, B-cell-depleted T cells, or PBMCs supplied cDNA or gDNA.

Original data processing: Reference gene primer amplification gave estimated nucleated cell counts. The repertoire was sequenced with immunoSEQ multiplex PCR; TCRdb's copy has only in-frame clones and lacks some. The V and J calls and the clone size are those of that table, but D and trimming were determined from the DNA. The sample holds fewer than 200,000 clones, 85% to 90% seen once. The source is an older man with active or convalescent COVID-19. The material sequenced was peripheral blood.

The CDR3, as DNA: TGTGCCAGCAGCCCACGATATTTGGGGGGGTATGGCTACACCTTC. It yields the protein CASSPRYLGGYGYTF. V and J are TRBV7-2 and TRBJ1-2, with D maybe TRBD1 (5 bases). Germline CDR1 SGHTA, CDR2 FQGNSA. Trimming took 5 bases from V and 5 from J, leaving 18 bases between them. This CDR3 is built from 15 residues. Supplemented by reference TRBV7-2 and TRBJ1-2, the full variable domain reads GAGVSQSPSNKVTEKGKDVELRCDPISGHTALYWYRQSLGQGLEFLIYFQGNSAPDKSGLPSDRFSAERTGGSVSTLTIQRTQQEDSAVYLCASSPRYLGGYGYTFGSGTRLTVV.